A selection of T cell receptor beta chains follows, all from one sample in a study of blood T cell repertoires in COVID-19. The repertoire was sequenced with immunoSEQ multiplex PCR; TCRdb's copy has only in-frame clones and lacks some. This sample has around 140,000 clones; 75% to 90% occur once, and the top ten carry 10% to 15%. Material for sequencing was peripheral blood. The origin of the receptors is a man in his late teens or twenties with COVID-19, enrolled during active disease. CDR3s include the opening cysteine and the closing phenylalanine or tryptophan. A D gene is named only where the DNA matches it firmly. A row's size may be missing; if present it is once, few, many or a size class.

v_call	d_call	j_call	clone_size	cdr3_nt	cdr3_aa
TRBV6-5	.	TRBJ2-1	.	TGTGCCAGCAGTACAAACTCAGGTTACAATGAGCAGTTCTTC	CASSTNSGYNEQFF
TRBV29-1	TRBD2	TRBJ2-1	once	TGCAGCGTTGTGGCTAGCGGGACCAATGAGCAGTTCTTC	CSVVASGTNEQFF
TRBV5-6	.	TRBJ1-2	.	TGTGCCAGCAGCTTAGGGGCCGCCAGAAACTATGGCTACACCTTC	CASSLGAARNYGYTF
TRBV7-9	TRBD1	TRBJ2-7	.	TGTGCCAGCAGCTTAGGACAGGGAGTCGAGCAGTACTTC	CASSLGQGVEQYF
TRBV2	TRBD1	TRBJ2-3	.	TGTGCCAGCAGGGGCCCGGGACAGGGAGCCCACACAGATACGCAGTATTTT	CASRGPGQGAHTDTQYF
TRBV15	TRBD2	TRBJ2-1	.	TGTGCCACCAGCAGAGATAAGGGTAGCGGGAATGAGCAGTTCTTC	CATSRDKGSGNEQFF
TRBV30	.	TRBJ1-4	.	TGTGCCTGGAGCGACGGGGGGGGGAATGAAAAACTGCTTTTT	CAWSDGGGNEKLLF
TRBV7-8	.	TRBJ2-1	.	TGTGCCAGCAGCTTAGATAGCGGCTCCTACAATGAGCAGTTCTTC	CASSLDSGSYNEQFF
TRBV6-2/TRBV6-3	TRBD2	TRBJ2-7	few	TGTGCCAGCAGTTCGCCGGGACTAGCGGTTTACGAGCAGTACTTC	CASSSPGLAVYEQYF
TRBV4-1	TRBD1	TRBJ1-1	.	TGCGCCAGCAGGGGGGACAGGGGGAACACTGAAGCTTTCTTT	CASRGDRGNTEAFF
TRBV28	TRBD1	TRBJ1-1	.	TGTGCCAGCAGAAATAGACAGGGAATTTCGAACACTGAAGCTTTCTTT	CASRNRQGISNTEAFF
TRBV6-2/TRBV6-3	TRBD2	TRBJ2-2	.	TGTGCCAGCAGTTCCCCCTTAGGAGCGGGAGTTCGTCCCGGGGAGCTGTTTTTT	CASSSPLGAGVRPGELFF
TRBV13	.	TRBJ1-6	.	TGTGCCAGCAGTCCGGAAGGGGGTCGGGCCCTCCACTTT	CASSPEGGRALHF
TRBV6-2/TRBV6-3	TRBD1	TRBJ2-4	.	TGTGCCAGCAGTTATTATCGGGACAGCGGTCGTCTAGCCAAAAACATTCAGTACTTC	CASSYYRDSGRLAKNIQYF
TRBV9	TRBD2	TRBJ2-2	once	TGTGCCAGCAGCTTTCGGACTAGCGGGACGGTTACCGGGGAGCTGTTTTTT	CASSFRTSGTVTGELFF
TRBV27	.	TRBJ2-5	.	TGTGCCAGCAGCCTTAGCGGAAGGGGCGAGACCCAGTACTTC	CASSLSGRGETQYF
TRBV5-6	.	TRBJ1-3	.	TGTGCCAGCAGCCCGGGCTCTGGAAACACCATATATTTT	CASSPGSGNTIYF